Each of the 30 T cell receptor beta chains below was sequenced from the same sample in a study of blood T cell repertoires in COVID-19. The protocol was immunoSEQ multiplex PCR, while the TCRdb copy is restricted to in-frame clones and leaves out a portion. This table holds around 310,000 clones, 89% found once. Sequenced input: peripheral blood. The receptors originated from a woman in her sixties with acute or convalescent COVID-19.

The chain combines TRBV5-1 with TRBJ2-7; TRBD1 might be the D (5 bases). Germline V CDR1 and CDR2: SGHRS, YFSETQ. V lost 2 bases and J 5 bases, leaving 14 bases between the germline ends. CDR3 length: 14 residues. CDR3 sequence: CASSLGRVNDEQYF. The CDR3, as DNA: TGCGCCAGCAGCTTAGGCAGGGTGAACGACGAGCAGTACTTC.

The rearrangement uses TRBV9 and TRBJ2-3; 7 nucleotides match TRBD2. Germline CDR1 reads SGDLS; CDR2 reads YYNGEE. Losses at the gene ends were 4 bases for V and 4 bases for J; bases not matched to a gene: 12. This CDR3 is 16 amino acids long. CDR3 DNA: TGTGCCAGCAGCTTCCCTTCGGCGGGGAGGGCAGATACGCAGTATTTT. It codes for CASSFPSAGRADTQYF.

This chain's CDR3 is CASSYSLVGRGLYEQYF. CDR3 sequence (DNA): TGTGCCAGCAGTTACTCCCTCGTCGGGCGGGGGCTATACGAGCAGTACTTC. The chain is built from TRBV6-2 or TRBV6-3 and TRBJ2-7; tentative D call: TRBD2 (7 bases). Germline V lookup: CDR1 MNHEY, CDR2 SVGEGT. CDR3 length: 17 residues. The V end was cut by 0 bases, the J end by 4 bases, with 19 bases between.

This clone has just one count. This chain links TRBV5-4 with TRBJ1-2; 8 bases align to TRBD1. The V gene's germline CDR1 is SGHNT and CDR2 YYREEE (reference sequence). This CDR3 region has 14 residues. J gave up 8 bases and V 1 base, and 7 bases lay outside the gene matches. CDR3 loop: CASSLQGAPGGYTF. The CDR3 DNA reads TGTGCCAGCAGCTTGCAGGGGGCCCCGGGAGGCTACACCTTC.

This clone was found once. The J gene is TRBJ2-7, the V gene TRBV1; the table's D gene call, TRBD1, was not cross checked with the DNA. TRBV1 is noted as a pseudogene. This CDR3 comprises 13 residues. CDR3 nucleotide sequence: TGCACCAGCAGCCAACGCACAGGGAACGAGCAGTACTTC. Its protein product is CTSSQRTGNEQYF.

This clone came up a few times. This chain uses TRBV6-5 with TRBJ2-1, with 7 nucleotides matching TRBD2. CDR3 length: 12 amino acids. The V gene end was trimmed by 2 bases and the J gene end by 9 bases; junction bases not matched to a gene: 1. The V gene's germline CDR1 is MNHEY and CDR2 SVGAGI. CDR3 sequence: CASSYGGSEQFF. CDR3 nucleotides: TGTGCCAGCAGTTACGGCGGGAGTGAGCAGTTCTTC.

This chain joins TRBV6-6 and TRBJ1-1, with a tentative D call TRBD1 (5 bases). Looked up from germline, CDR1 is MNHNY and CDR2 is SVGAGI (reference sequence). V dropped 3 bases and J dropped 1 base, with 9 bases sitting between them. This CDR3 has 14 amino acids. The CDR3 DNA reads as TGTGCCAGCAGTTATGGCCAGGGGAACACTGAAGCTTTCTTT. Its translation: CASSYGQGNTEAFF.

This chain connects TRBV3-1 (or the pseudogene TRBV3-2) to TRBJ2-1; maybe TRBD2 (5 bases). Trimming removed 2 bases from V and 4 bases from J, with 12 bases in between. The CDR3 is 15 amino acids. The germline gives CDR1 LGHDT, CDR2 YNNKEL (reference sequence). In DNA form, the CDR3 reads TGTGCCAGCAGCCAACGGACTCCAGGATACAATGAGCAGTTCTTC. Residues: CASSQRTPGYNEQFF.

On this clone itself: Within the sample, other DNA sequences also encode this same CDR3. The chain combines TRBV5-5 with TRBJ1-2, with D possibly matching TRBD1 (5 bases). This CDR3 is built from 13 residues. Trimming left V 2 bases short and J 8 bases short, with 13 bases between. Germline V CDR1 and CDR2: SGHKS, YYEKEE (reference sequence). This chain's CDR3 is CASSFWQGYGYTF. CDR3 DNA: TGTGCCAGCAGCTTCTGGCAGGGTTACGGCTACACCTTC.

The chain combines TRBV3-1 (or the pseudogene TRBV3-2) with TRBJ1-1; no definite D call. Germline V gene data show CDR1 as LGHDT and CDR2 as YNNKEL (reference sequence). V gave up 2 bases and J gave up 0 bases, with 7 bases separating them. The CDR3 has 14 residues. Here the CDR3 reads CASSQSDMNTEAFF. In nucleotides, the CDR3 is TGTGCCAGCAGCCAATCAGACATGAACACTGAAGCTTTCTTT.

V usage is TRBV7-3 and J usage is TRBJ1-2; 9 bases line up with TRBD1. Per the germline V gene, CDR1 is SGHTA and CDR2 is FQGTGA. V shed 5 bases, J shed 7 bases, and the junction held 5 bases outside the gene matches. The CDR3 consists of 13 residues. CDR3 DNA: TGTGCCAGCAGCCCGGGGACAGGGAGTGGCTACACCTTC. Residues: CASSPGTGSGYTF. Full variable domain (missing parts from reference TRBV7-3 and TRBJ1-2): GAGVSQTPSNKVTEKGKYVELRCDPISGHTALYWYRQSLGQGPEFLIYFQGTGAADDSGLPNDRFFAVRPEGSVSTLKIQRTERGDSAVYLCASSPGTGSGYTFGSGTRLTVV.

This chain joins TRBV28 and TRBJ2-3, with 7 positions matching TRBD1. CDR1 is MDHEN and CDR2 is SYDVKM in the germline V gene. V was clipped by 6 bases and J by 1 base; unmatched bases: 7. The CDR3 is 15 residues long. The CDR3 loop reads CASSSTGVGTDTQYF. CDR3 DNA: TGTGCCAGCAGCAGTACAGGGGTGGGCACAGATACGCAGTATTTT.

V is TRBV5-1 and J is TRBJ2-1, with D perhaps matching TRBD1 (6 bases). The CDR3 covers 15 residues. V lost 4 bases to trimming and J lost 0 bases, with 11 bases between them. Looked up from germline, CDR1 is SGHRS and CDR2 is YFSETQ. The CDR3 region is CASSQQGSSYNEQFF. The DNA for the CDR3 is TGCGCCAGCAGCCAACAGGGTAGCTCCTACAATGAGCAGTTCTTC.

The J gene is TRBJ1-4, the V gene TRBV5-5; perhaps TRBD1 as D (5 bases). The germline V and J ends were trimmed by 0 bases and 8 bases, with 17 bases remaining between them. The CDR3 spans 16 residues. Per the germline V gene, CDR1 is SGHKS and CDR2 is YYEKEE (reference sequence). The CDR3 sequence is CASSLAAWGVGEKLFF. As DNA, the CDR3 is TGTGCCAGCAGCTTGGCCGCCTGGGGGGTAGGGGAAAAACTGTTTTTT.

The chain carries TRBV15 and TRBJ2-5; D not certain. V shed 1 base and J shed 0 bases, with 6 bases lying between them. The germline V gene encodes CDR1 LNHNV and CDR2 YYDKDF (reference sequence). The CDR3 length is 14 residues. DNA for the CDR3: TGTGCCACCAGCAGAGCGGAGAACCAAGAGACCCAGTACTTC. This sequence encodes CATSRAENQETQYF.

In this sample, this clone turned up once. The chain employs TRBV19 and TRBJ1-1; 9 bases match TRBD1. The CDR3 is made up of 13 amino acids. V was pared by 6 bases and J by 5 bases, with 4 bases of the junction left unmatched. Germline values: CDR1 LNHDA, CDR2 SQIVND (reference sequence). The CDR3 region is CASSADRGTEAFF. CDR3 nucleotide sequence: TGTGCCAGTAGCGCAGACAGGGGGACTGAAGCTTTCTTT.

The V call is TRBV4-1, the J call TRBJ2-2; TRBD2 might be the D (6 bases). The CDR3 loop spans 15 amino acids. The germline V and J ends were trimmed by 5 bases and 8 bases, with 18 bases remaining between them. CDR1 and CDR2 (germline): MGHRA, YSYEKL. The CDR3 spells CASSWGVSAQGELFF. The CDR3 nucleotides are TGCGCCAGCAGCTGGGGGGTCAGCGCCCAGGGGGAGCTGTTTTTT.

In this sample, this clone turned up once. The chain links TRBV7-9 to TRBJ2-1; TRBD1 matches 7 bases. Germline V lookup: CDR1 SEHNR, CDR2 FQNEAQ (reference sequence). CDR3 length equals 15 residues. The ends lost 6 bases at V and 4 bases at J; junction bases unmatched: 9. The CDR3 protein is CASSSPGQNYNEQFF. For the CDR3, the DNA is TGTGCCAGCAGTTCCCCGGGACAGAATTACAATGAGCAGTTCTTC.

This clone was observed once. The chain recombines TRBV18 with TRBJ2-1; tentatively, D is TRBD2 (6 bases). V lost 2 bases and J 5 bases, leaving 13 bases between the germline ends. The CDR3 has 15 residues. Germline loops: CDR1 KGHSH, CDR2 LQKENI. The CDR3 nucleotides read TGTGCCAGCTCACCAATCGGAGGGCCGAACAATGAGCAGTTCTTC. Amino acids: CASSPIGGPNNEQFF.

The chain employs TRBV6-4 and TRBJ2-1, with D possibly being TRBD2 (5 bases). CDR3 length equals 14 residues. Germline loops: CDR1 MRHNA, CDR2 SNTAGT. Deletions cut 2 bases from V and 7 bases from J, with 12 bases between. CDR3 coding DNA: TGTGCCAGCAGTGACAAAGGACCGGGAAATGAGCAGTTCTTC. This gives the protein CASSDKGPGNEQFF.

V gene TRBV7-3 combines with J gene TRBJ2-1, with D possibly being TRBD2 (6 bases). Trimming removed 5 bases at V and 3 bases at J, with 8 bases between. The V gene's germline CDR1 is SGHTA and CDR2 FQGTGA. The CDR3 consists of 13 residues. The CDR3 nucleotides read TGTGCCAGCAGCGCGGGACTCTACAATGAGCAGTTCTTC. Protein product: CASSAGLYNEQFF. Drawing the rest from reference TRBV7-3 and TRBJ2-1, the complete variable domain is GAGVSQTPSNKVTEKGKYVELRCDPISGHTALYWYRQSLGQGPEFLIYFQGTGAADDSGLPNDRFFAVRPEGSVSTLKIQRTERGDSAVYLCASSAGLYNEQFFGPGTRLTVL.

This sequence joins TRBV4-1 and TRBJ1-1, with D possibly being TRBD1 (5 bases). The CDR3 loop spans 15 amino acids. Germline values: CDR1 MGHRA, CDR2 YSYEKL. V was shortened by 2 bases and J by 5 bases, with 15 bases between the two germline ends. The CDR3: CASSQTRSGGTEAFF. In DNA, the CDR3 is TGCGCCAGCAGCCAAACTCGATCGGGGGGGACTGAAGCTTTCTTT.

This chain joins TRBV9 and TRBJ2-2; maybe TRBD1 (5 bases). This CDR3 region has 14 residues. Germline CDR1 reads SGDLS; CDR2 reads YYNGEE. Deletions cut 4 bases from V and 5 bases from J, with 12 bases between. For the CDR3, the DNA is TGTGCCAGCAGCCCCAGCTCAGGGACCGGGGAGCTGTTTTTT. Translating gives CASSPSSGTGELFF.

This CDR3 is CASSQDRVYEQYF. The CDR3 DNA sequence: TGTGCCAGCAGCCAAGACAGGGTGTACGAGCAGTACTTC. The chain recombines TRBV7-9 with TRBJ2-7; 7 positions agree with TRBD1. The CDR3 spans 13 residues. V lost 5 bases to trimming and J lost 4 bases; unmatched junction nucleotides: 5. Germline V lookup: CDR1 SEHNR, CDR2 FQNEAQ (reference sequence).

The chain employs TRBV6-1 and TRBJ1-4; 10 nucleotides line up with TRBD1. With 3 bases clipped from V and 4 bases from J, the junction kept 2 bases outside the gene matches. The CDR3 covers 15 residues. The germline V gene encodes CDR1 MNHNS and CDR2 SASEGT. CDR3 in amino acids: CASSEDRGINEKLFF. The CDR3, as DNA: TGTGCCAGCAGTGAGGACAGGGGGATTAATGAAAAACTGTTTTTT.

V gene TRBV6-2 or TRBV6-3 combines with J gene TRBJ2-1; 10 bases map to TRBD1. From germline, CDR1 is MNHEY and CDR2 SVGEGT. V lost 6 bases and J lost 7; bases outside the gene matches: 3. The length of the CDR3 is 13 residues. The CDR3 here is CASSRDRGNEQFF. CDR3 nucleotides: TGTGCCAGCAGCCGGGACAGGGGAAATGAGCAGTTCTTC.

J is TRBJ1-6 and V is TRBV28; D is unresolved. Germline V gene sequence: CDR1 MDHEN, CDR2 SYDVKM. The CDR3 is 16 residues long. Trimming removed 5 bases at V and 7 bases at J, with 18 bases between. CDR3 residues: CASSIPLGGSNSPLHF. In nucleotides, the CDR3 is TGTGCCAGCAGTATACCTTTAGGCGGATCAAATTCACCCCTCCACTTT.

The chain combines TRBV5-1 with TRBJ2-2; D unresolved. V was trimmed by 8 bases and J by 2 bases, leaving 7 bases between them. The CDR3 has 12 residues. Germline CDR1 is SGHRS and CDR2 is YFSETQ. In DNA form, the CDR3 reads TGCGCCAGTCCAGATAACACCGGGGAGCTGTTTTTT. Translation: CASPDNTGELFF.

This sequence joins TRBV24-1 and TRBJ2-5, with D perhaps matching TRBD1 (6 bases). CDR1 is KGHDR and CDR2 is SFDVKD in the germline V gene. V lost 5 bases, J lost 3 bases, and 15 bases lay in between. The CDR3 spans 15 residues. The CDR3 DNA follows: TGTGCCACCAGTGGGTCCCAGGGGTGGGAAGAGACCCAGTACTTC. Amino acid sequence: CATSGSQGWEETQYF.

The chain has TRBV15 and TRBJ1-1, with 9 bases fitting TRBD1. J was trimmed by 4 bases and V by 4 bases; bases with no gene match: 7. This CDR3 is built from 15 residues. Germline CDR1 LNHNV, CDR2 YYDKDF (reference sequence). The CDR3 loop reads CATSNMGQGRTEAFF. In nucleotides, the CDR3 is TGTGCCACCAGCAATATGGGACAGGGCCGCACTGAAGCTTTCTTT.